Below are 2 T cell receptor beta chains sequenced from a single sample in a study of T-cell reconstitution after alpha-beta-depleted transplantation in children. Preparation of the TCRbeta library used unique molecular identifiers. MiXCR was run by TCRdb on the PCR reads, yielding one entry per CDR3 protein. This sample has a few hundred thousand distinct CDR3 sequences; around two fifths occur once, and the top ten carry 27%. Sample: PBMCs, taken before TCRalphabeta/CD19-depleted stem cell transplant. These TCRs come from a girl aged 2-10 years with aplastic anemia, due to receive a stem cell transplant.

This clonotype occurred many times. V usage is TRBV5-1 and J usage is TRBJ2-1; the match to TRBD2 covers 8 bases. The CDR3 loop spans 14 amino acids. Losses at the gene ends were 4 bases for V and 2 bases for J; bases not matched to a gene: 2. From germline, CDR1 is SGHRS and CDR2 YFSETQ. The CDR3: CASSLLAAYNEQFF. In DNA, the CDR3 is TGCGCCAGCAGCCTACTAGCGGCCTACAATGAGCAGTTCTTC.

The J gene is TRBJ2-1, the V gene TRBV19, with 8 bases matching TRBD2. Germline values: CDR1 LNHDA, CDR2 SQIVND (reference sequence). The CDR3 totals 15 residues. The V gene end was trimmed by 2 bases and the J gene end by 4 bases; junction bases not matched to a gene: 4. The CDR3 loop reads CASSITSGLYNEQFF. The CDR3 DNA reads as TGTGCCAGTAGTATAACTAGCGGATTGTACAATGAGCAGTTCTTC.